The entry below gives a single T cell receptor beta chain sequence along with its context. Caucasian, healthy and from Russia, the donors were aged between about 6 and 90. The data originate from a study of blood T cells in healthy people across ages. The length of the CDR3 is 12 residues. V gave up 10 bases and J gave up 6 bases, with 15 bases separating them. Germline CDR1 and CDR2: SNHLY and FYNNEI. Through a sample-barcoded 5' primer and a J-beta primer mix, a second PCR was run for about 7 to 12 cycles. Each cDNA molecule was tagged by a template-switch adaptor with 12 random nucleotides. No fewer than 2.5 million CDR3-containing paired-end reads came from each sample. TCRdb itself ran the 5' RACE reads through MiXCR, one entry per CDR3 protein. This table holds 1,500,000 or so distinct CDR3 sequences, approximately 43% found once.

The sample comprised blood. This TCR was sampled from a woman aged 18-29 years in good health. J is TRBJ1-1 and V is TRBV2, with D maybe TRBD1 (5 bases). The CDR3 sequence is CATKGLLPEAFF. Written as DNA, the CDR3 is TGTGCCACCAAGGGACTCCTCCCTGAAGCTTTCTTT.